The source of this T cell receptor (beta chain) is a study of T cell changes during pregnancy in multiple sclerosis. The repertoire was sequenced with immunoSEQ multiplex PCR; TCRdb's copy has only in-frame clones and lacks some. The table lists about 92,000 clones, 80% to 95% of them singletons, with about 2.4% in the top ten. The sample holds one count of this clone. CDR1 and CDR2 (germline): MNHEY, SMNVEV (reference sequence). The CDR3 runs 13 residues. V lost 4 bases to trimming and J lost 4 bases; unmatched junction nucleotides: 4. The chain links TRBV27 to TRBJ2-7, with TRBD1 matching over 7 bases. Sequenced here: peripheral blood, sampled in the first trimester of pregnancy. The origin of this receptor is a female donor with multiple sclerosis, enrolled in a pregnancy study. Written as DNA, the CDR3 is TGTGCCAGCAGTTCCCGGGACAGATACGAGCAGTACTTC. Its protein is CASSSRDRYEQYF.